Listed here are 13 T cell receptor beta chains from one sample, sequenced in a study of T cell clonality in common variable immunodeficiency (dated by TCRdb to between 2014 and 2017). Broader findings and caveats from the paper: Reportedly, TCRbeta sequences from CVID had fewer deletions and N-nucleotide insertions, and highly modified clones with 13 or more V deletions were absent from CVID.

Their cognate antigens are unknown. The method behind the library was the immunoSEQ multiplex PCR assay. Held by TCRdb, this immuneACCESS table contains in-frame sequences only and omits some clones. Under half of the omission traces to an unresolved V gene where checked; the cause of the rest is unknown. In this sample the table shows around 24,000 clones, and no singletons are among them. The top ten clones comprise 4% of the sample. The sequenced material came from peripheral blood mononuclear cells. These receptors were obtained from a human donor with common variable immunodeficiency.

This clone appeared many times. The CDR3 reads CASSPPNRGPDNEQFF. Incomplete CDR3 DNA: TGTGCCAGCTCACCACCGAACAGGGGGCCTGACAATGAG. This chain links TRBV18 with TRBJ2-1, with 9 bases fitting TRBD1. Coverage ceases 3 residues before the CDR3 finishes, and the germline J gene fills in the end. CDR1 is KGHSH and CDR2 is LQKENI in the germline V gene. The CDR3 contains 16 residues. V was pared by 0 bases and J by 5 bases, with 5 bases of the junction left unmatched.

This clone was picked up a small number of times. With the read ending 3 residues before the CDR3 end, the germline J gene is used to fill in that end. V gene TRBV19 combines with J gene TRBJ2-5; tentative D call: TRBD2 (6 bases). V lost 9 bases, J lost 3 bases, and 14 bases lay in between. CDR1 and CDR2 (germline): LNHDA, SQIVND (reference sequence). The CDR3 is 13 residues long. CDR3 DNA, as far as it was read: TGTGCCAGCTCATATAGCGGAAAAGAGACC. Amino acid sequence: CASSYSGKET. The CDR3 in full is CASSYSGKETQYF. Based on the CDR3 plus reference TRBV19 and TRBJ2-5, the full variable domain is DGGITQSPKYLFRKEGQNVTLSCEQNLNHDAMYWYRQDPGQGLRLIYYSQIVNDFQKGDIAEGYSVSREKKESFPLTVTSAQKNPTAFYLCASSYSGKETQYFGPGTRLLVL.

This clone was picked up a small number of times. The read ends 3 residues shy of where the CDR3 ends; the end is completed using the germline J gene. V gene TRBV30 combines with J gene TRBJ2-5, with D maybe TRBD1 (6 bases). The V end was cut by 4 bases, the J end by 4 bases, with 10 bases between. The CDR3 sequence is 12 residues long. Germline CDR1 reads GTSNPN; CDR2 reads SVGIG (reference sequence). The CDR3 bases that were read are TGTGCCTGGAACAGGGCCAGAGAGACC. This gives the protein CAWNRARET. Given in full, the CDR3 is CAWNRARETQYF.

For this clone: The CDR3 end is not reached by the read, which stops 3 residues before it; the germline J gene fills it in. The gene calls are TRBV20-1 and TRBJ2-7; a weak D match, TRBD2 (5 bases). CDR3 length: 11 amino acids. Germline V lookup: CDR1 DFQATT, CDR2 SNEGSKA (reference sequence). The V gene lost 3 bases and the J gene lost 6 bases, with 9 bases spanning the gap. Partial CDR3 DNA: TGCAGTGCTAGGACTATTACCGAG. Translating gives CSARTITE. The full CDR3 reads CSARTITEQYF.

The sample holds many counts of this clone. Sequencing ends 3 residues short of the CDR3 end; the germline J gene provides the rest. The chain joins TRBV29-1 to TRBJ2-7; D may correspond to TRBD1 or TRBD2 (5 bases each). The CDR3 covers 12 residues. Between the trimmed V and J ends, which lost 4 bases and 4 bases, there was a span of 11 bases. CDR1 and CDR2 from the germline V gene are SQVTM and ANQGSEA. The part of the CDR3 DNA that was read is TGCAGCGTTGTGAGGGGCAAGTACGAG. It yields the protein CSVVRGKYE. The whole CDR3 sequence is CSVVRGKYEQYF.

This clone was recorded many times. The observed sequence ends 3 residues before the CDR3 terminus, with the missing tail filled in from the germline J gene. This rearrangement joins TRBV20-1 to TRBJ2-2, with D perhaps matching TRBD1 or TRBD2 (5 bases each). CDR1 is DFQATT and CDR2 is SNEGSKA in the germline V gene (reference sequence). The V gene lost 0 bases and the J gene lost 5 bases, with 13 bases spanning the gap. The CDR3 covers 15 residues. The CDR3 protein is CSARDPGRVTGELFF. CDR3 bases read: TGCAGTGCTAGAGATCCAGGGAGAGTGACCGGGGAG.

This clone was counted between two and nine times. The CDR3 is cut off 3 residues early in the read; its end comes from the germline J gene. V and J are TRBV18 and TRBJ2-5; TRBD2 might be the D (5 bases). This CDR3 region has 13 residues. Trimming shortened V by 4 bases and J by 5 bases, and 11 bases separated the two germline ends. The germline gives CDR1 KGHSH, CDR2 LQKENI. The chain's CDR3 is CASSHGPGETQYF. CDR3 DNA (partial): TGTGCCAGCTCACACGGCCCGGGGGAGACC.

A few counts support this clone. Distinct nucleotide sequences in the sample also encode this CDR3. The DNA read from the CDR3 is TGTGCCAGCAGCCCGCGGGGTAGGCAGTCTATAGGC. Amino acid sequence: CASSPRGRQSIG. The full-length CDR3 reads as CASSPRGRQSIGYTF. The chain has TRBV7-9 and TRBJ1-2; D is undetermined. Read data end 3 residues before the CDR3 end; the end is taken from the germline J gene. CDR3 length: 15 amino acids. CDR1 is SEHNR and CDR2 is FQNEAQ in the germline V gene (reference sequence).

Remarks on this clone: The read terminates 3 residues before the CDR3 end, so the remaining end is supplied by the germline J gene. The chain recombines TRBV30 with TRBJ1-1, with a tentative D call TRBD1 (6 bases). Trimming took off 6 bases at V and 2 bases at J, with 16 bases between the two ends. The CDR3 has 14 residues. Germline values: CDR1 GTSNPN, CDR2 SVGIG (reference sequence). Partial CDR3 DNA: TGTGCCTGCCACCGGCAGGGGATTAACACTGAA. Protein sequence: CACHRQGINTE. The whole CDR3 reads CACHRQGINTEAFF.

Note on this clone: The CDR3 end falls 3 residues outside the read, so it is completed with the germline J gene. V is TRBV23-1 and J is TRBJ2-7; 7 positions match TRBD1. TRBV23-1 has ORF status, its function being uncertain. The CDR3 spans 15 residues. Germline trimming cut 2 bases from V and 3 bases from J; bases unmatched to any gene: 7. The sequenced CDR3 bases are TGCGCCAGCAGTCAACTAGACAGGGCGAACTACGAG. This gives the protein CASSQLDRANYE. The whole CDR3 protein reads CASSQLDRANYEQYF.

About this clone itself: The DNA ends 3 residues before the CDR3 does, and the rest of the CDR3 is filled in from the germline J gene. V is TRBV7-2 and J is TRBJ1-2; D is perhaps TRBD1 (5 bases). In germline, CDR1 is SGHTA, CDR2 FQGNSA. The ends were cut back, 7 bases at V and 7 bases at J, with 13 bases in the middle. CDR3 length: 12 amino acids. The CDR3 bases that were read are TGTGCCAGCACCTTCGGGGGTATTGGC. Translated: CASTFGGIG. In full, the CDR3 reads CASTFGGIGYTF.

This clone was picked up many times. CDR3 sequence reads: CASSLGLSSYNEQFF. CDR3 bases read: TGTGCCAGCAGCTTGGGACTGAGCTCCTACAATGAG. J is TRBJ2-1 and V is TRBV5-6; D not certain. The CDR3 extends 3 residues past the end of the read, so its final part is completed from the germline J gene. With 0 bases removed from V and 0 bases from J, the gap between germline ends came to 7 bases. CDR1 and CDR2 (germline): SGHDT, YYEEEE. The CDR3 sequence is 15 residues long. Variable domain in full (rest from reference TRBV5-6 and TRBJ2-1): DAGVTQSPTHLIKTRGQQVTLRCSPKSGHDTVSWYQQALGQGPQFIFQYYEEEERQRGNFPDRFSGHQFPNYSSELNVNALLLGDSALYLCASSLGLSSYNEQFFGPGTRLTVL.

This clone was seen only a few times. The read ends 3 residues shy of where the CDR3 ends; the end is completed using the germline J gene. The rearrangement uses TRBV18 and TRBJ2-7; D might be TRBD2 (6 bases). Germline-derived CDR1 and CDR2 are KGHSH and LQKENI. The V gene lost 5 bases and the J gene lost 2 bases, with 16 bases spanning the gap. This CDR3 contains 15 residues. CDR3 DNA, as far as it was read: TGTGCCAGCTCAAGGACTAATAGCGGACCCTACGAG. This sequence encodes CASSRTNSGPYE. The CDR3 reads in full as CASSRTNSGPYEQYF.